The entry below describes one T cell receptor beta chain. This sample was included in a study of cytomegalovirus exposure and HLA in healthy donors. Study information: For the roughly 400 genotyped donors, roughly 80% fell within the Caucasian-associated ancestry cluster.

The PCR was carried out with 60 Vbeta primers and 13 Jbeta primers. Repertoires were generated with immunoSEQ multiplex PCR, while TCRdb's copy carries only in-frame clones and drops some. The sample table sets out approximately 50,000 clones. CDR3 length: 15 amino acids. V lost 5 bases, J lost 6 bases, and 4 bases stayed unmatched. In germline, CDR1 is SGHAT, CDR2 FQNNGV. The chain recombines TRBV11-2 with TRBJ1-6, with 10 nucleotides matching TRBD1. The TCR sequence derives from a male donor in good health and CMV-seropositive. The sample was PBMCs. CDR3 amino acids: CASSRQGATNSPLHF. CDR3 nucleotide sequence: TGTGCCAGCAGCCGACAGGGGGCGACTAATTCACCCCTCCACTTT.